The 16 T cell receptor beta chains listed next were all sequenced from one sample in a study of identical twins. One entry per CDR3 protein, called by TCRdb with MiXCR from the 5' RACE reads. The sample comprises 650,000 to 800,000 distinct CDR3 sequences, 8.5% to 9% of which are singletons, and 0.98% rests with the top ten. These data were likewise used in another study, on yellow fever vaccine responses in identical twins.

Sequenced input: PBMCs. The receptors originated from a woman younger than 35 in good health.

V gene TRBV14 combines with J gene TRBJ2-7; D ambiguous. V gave up 0 bases and J gave up 3 bases, with 9 bases separating them. The CDR3 has 14 amino acids. Germline-derived CDR1 and CDR2 are SGHDN and FVKESK. The CDR3 DNA sequence: TGTGCCAGCAGCCAAGATTTCCCTTACTACGAGCAGTACTTC. This codes for CASSQDFPYYEQYF.

This chain joins TRBV3-1 and TRBJ2-7, with 7 nucleotides matching TRBD1. CDR1 and CDR2 (germline): LGHDT, YNNKEL (reference sequence). V trimming: 1 base; J trimming: 2 bases; junction bases outside the gene matches: 5. This CDR3 spans 15 amino acids. The CDR3 spells CASSQASRGPYEQYF. The CDR3 nucleotides read TGTGCCAGCAGCCAAGCATCTAGGGGGCCCTACGAGCAGTACTTC.

There are many counts of this clonotype. The V gene is TRBV12-3 or TRBV12-4, the J gene TRBJ2-5; 8 nucleotides align to TRBD1. The CDR3 is made up of 15 amino acids. V lost 7 bases, J lost 5 bases, and 12 bases stayed unmatched. The CDR3 spells CASTLSSGGSETQYF. In DNA, the CDR3 is TGTGCCAGCACCCTTTCCTCAGGGGGCTCGGAGACCCAGTACTTC.

There are many counts of this clonotype. V and J are TRBV6-5 and TRBJ2-3; the D is unclear. The CDR3 covers 12 residues. The V gene's germline CDR1 is MNHEY and CDR2 SVGAGI. Trimming cost V 5 bases and J 6 bases, with 9 bases left between them. CDR3 protein: CASSPFRDTQYF. The CDR3 nucleotides are TGTGCCAGCAGTCCCTTCAGGGATACGCAGTATTTT.

This clonotype has just a few counts. DNA of the CDR3: TGTGCCAGCAGCAAGAGGTTGGGTGGCAATTCACCCCTCCACTTT. Protein product: CASSKRLGGNSPLHF. The chain links TRBV21-1 to TRBJ1-6. TRBV21-1 is a recognized pseudogene. The CDR3 consists of 15 residues.

This clonotype was seen a handful of times. The V and J genes are TRBV4-2 and TRBJ1-1, with D perhaps matching TRBD1 (6 bases). CDR3 length: 13 amino acids. Germline V gene sequence: CDR1 LGHNA, CDR2 YNFKEQ. The V end was cut by 3 bases, the J end by 7 bases, with 12 bases between. As DNA, the CDR3 is TGTGCCAGCAGCCACCCTACAGGGAGTGAAGCTTTCTTT. It specifies CASSHPTGSEAFF.

CDR3 region: CASSPRWHEQYF. The CDR3 nucleotides read TGTGCCAGCAGTCCGAGGTGGCACGAGCAGTACTTC. This chain connects TRBV12-3 or TRBV12-4 to TRBJ2-7; D gene unclear. CDR3 size: 12 residues. Deletions cut 5 bases from V and 5 bases from J, with 10 bases between.

Concerning this clonotype: This clone may be a read error of a much larger clone one base away. The chain has TRBV28 and TRBJ2-1; the D gene is possibly TRBD2 (6 bases). Germline values: CDR1 MDHEN, CDR2 SYDVKM. This CDR3 region has 15 residues. CDR3 sequence (DNA): TGTGCCAGCAGTTTACCGGGACTCGAATACAATGCGCAGTTCTTC. Its translation is CASSLPGLEYNAQFF.

This clonotype was counted a few times. The genes are TRBV24-1 and TRBJ2-2; 9 bases match TRBD1. The V and J ends lost 7 bases and 7 bases, in that order; junction bases with no gene match: 3. The CDR3 extends over 13 amino acids. Germline V lookup: CDR1 KGHDR, CDR2 SFDVKD. The DNA of the CDR3 is TGTGCCACCAGCAGACAGGGGGTCGGGGAGCTGTTTTTT. It yields the protein CATSRQGVGELFF.

This clonotype was counted a few times. The CDR3 nucleotides read TGCAGCCCCTTTCCTGAAGCTTTCTTT. Protein: CSPFPEAFF. This chain uses TRBV29-1 with TRBJ1-1, with unresolved D. V was cut by 8 bases and J by 6 bases, with 7 bases left in between. There are 9 residues in the CDR3. Looked up from germline, CDR1 is SQVTM and CDR2 is ANQGSEA.

This clonotype came up many times. V is TRBV15 and J is TRBJ2-2; perhaps TRBD2 as D (6 bases). The V end was cut by 6 bases, the J end by 7 bases, with 12 bases between. There are 13 residues in the CDR3. Germline lookup yields CDR1 LNHNV and CDR2 YYDKDF (reference sequence). The chain's CDR3 is CATSRETIGELFF. The CDR3 region has the DNA TGTGCCACCAGTCGGGAGACGATCGGGGAGCTGTTTTTT.

The chain has TRBV5-1 and TRBJ2-7; D possibly matches TRBD1 or TRBD2 (6 bases each). The CDR3 is 13 amino acids. The V end was cut by 2 bases, the J end by 7 bases, with 13 bases between. Germline lookup yields CDR1 SGHRS and CDR2 YFSETQ. The CDR3 nucleotides read TGCGCCAGCAGCTTTTTCCAGGGGAGGGAGCAGTACTTC. Residues: CASSFFQGREQYF.

This clonotype was detected many times. The V call is TRBV10-2, the J call TRBJ2-7, with D possibly TRBD1 on 6 matching bases. CDR1 and CDR2 from the germline V gene are WSHSY and SAAADI. V lost 0 bases and J 2 bases, leaving 14 bases between the germline ends. The CDR3 is made up of 16 amino acids. This CDR3 is CASSESGRGKTYEQYF. As DNA, the CDR3 is TGCGCCAGCAGTGAGTCGGGCAGGGGAAAAACCTACGAGCAGTACTTC.

The table lists this clonotype with many counts. V is TRBV2 and J is TRBJ2-7, with 10 bases aligning to TRBD1. In germline, CDR1 is SNHLY, CDR2 FYNNEI. The ends lost 6 bases at V and 4 bases at J; junction bases unmatched: 9. This CDR3 has 15 residues. Written as DNA, the CDR3 is TGTGCCAGCAGCCATCCGGGACAGGGGCATTACGAGCAGTACTTC. Its protein product is CASSHPGQGHYEQYF.

The chain joins TRBV20-1 to TRBJ2-7; D may be TRBD2 (5 bases). The V end lost 3 bases, the J end lost 4 bases, and 10 bases lay between the germline ends. The germline V gene encodes CDR1 DFQATT and CDR2 SNEGSKA (reference sequence). The CDR3 is 12 residues long. The CDR3 region has the DNA TGCAGTGCTAGTCTAGCTGGGTACGAGCAGTACTTC. Amino acids: CSASLAGYEQYF.

The gene calls are TRBV5-6 and TRBJ2-7; 8 nucleotides match TRBD1. CDR3 size: 15 residues. CDR1 SGHDT and CDR2 YYEEEE come from the germline V gene. After removal of 5 bases from V and 6 bases from J, the junction contained 13 bases not matched to a gene. The CDR3 nucleotides read TGTGCCAGCAGTCAAGACAGGGGAAGAGTTTCCGAGCAGTACTTC. This translates into CASSQDRGRVSEQYF.